What follows is one T cell receptor beta chain and its context. Which antigen it targets is not known. No much larger clone is present one base from it, and per-base qualities are unavailable. The data originate from a study of blood T cell repertoires in COVID-19 (dated by TCRdb to about 2020). General notes on the study: The collaborator samples originated in the United States, Italy and Spain and spanned the acute and convalescent phases of COVID-19. Samples were obtained from the ongoing ImmuneRACE study (first 160 participants) and from 950 to 1,500 subjects provided by 6 global collaborators. Subjects who had been exposed to COVID-19, were actively infected with it, or had recovered from it provided the deeply sampled blood TCRbeta repertoires that made up the dataset. The repertoires were released in a freely available public database intended as a resource for research on the immune response to SARS-CoV-2. The material from the prospective study consisted of cDNA or gDNA derived from T cells, B-cell-depleted T cells, or PBMCs. HLA class I and class II types, where available, came from metadata supplied by the sample provider rather than from assay-based typing. Sample metadata almost always included a de-identified subject ID, COVID-19 status, age in years and sex. Paper-wide results and their limitations: How much clinical and demographic metadata was included differed by source and by participant, and the metadata was provided uncurated.

Whole blood was collected in K2EDTA tubes by collaborating institutions according to the institutions' own protocols. For TCRbeta analysis, collaborators shipped samples as frozen whole blood, isolated PBMCs, or DNA extracted from either of those sample types. The immunoSEQ Assay, a bias-controlled multiplex PCR, was used to amplify TCRbeta CDR3 regions from genomic DNA. The original pipeline was this. Nucleated cell counts per sample were estimated from amplification of reference gene primers within the assay. Sequence reads were collapsed and filtered to measure the absolute abundance of every unique TCRbeta CDR3 rearrangement. For each sample, productive Simpson clonality was calculated as the square root of Simpson's diversity index over productive rearrangements. Held by TCRdb, this immuneACCESS table contains in-frame sequences only and omits some clones. Under half of the omission traces to an unresolved V gene where checked; the cause of the rest is unknown. V, J and clone size were drawn from that table, and D and trimming were deduced from the DNA. The sample table lists 190,000 or so clones, roughly 73% of them with a count of one. Roughly 2.8% of the sample is held by the ten biggest clonotypes.

The source material was peripheral blood. The TCR was taken from an elderly woman with active or convalescent COVID-19.

The CDR3 reads CASSFPEGTEAFF. At the DNA level, the sequence is TGTGCCAGCAGCTTCCCGGAGGGCACTGAAGCTTTCTTT. This sequence uses TRBV11-2 and TRBJ1-1, with the D gene not confidently named. The germline V gene gives CDR1 as SGHAT and CDR2 as FQNNGV. Relative to germline, V is 3 bases shorter and J is 4 bases shorter, with 9 bases between their ends. The CDR3 spans 13 residues, from the cysteine through the phenylalanine. Only CDR3 DNA remains: 39 bases, in frame from the first base.